The next 6 T cell receptor beta chains were all read from a single sample in a study of T cell responses to AZD1222 COVID-19 vaccine. TCRdb's copy holds only in-frame clones and misses some; the assay was immunoSEQ multiplex PCR. The sample holds around 99,000 clones, 85% to 95% seen once. Sample: peripheral blood, taken on day 0 of AZD1222 vaccination. The receptors were sampled from an adult in good health.

The CDR3 coding sequence is TGTGCCAGCAGTAGCATAAGGGAGTATAATGAAAAACTGTTTTTT. It codes for CASSSIREYNEKLFF. The chain recombines TRBV5-5 with TRBJ1-4; D unresolved. V lost 5 bases to trimming and J lost 4 bases, with 15 bases between them. This CDR3 contains 15 residues. Germline loops: CDR1 SGHKS, CDR2 YYEKEE (reference sequence).

This clone showed up just once. The chain couples TRBV19 to TRBJ1-5, with a tentative D call TRBD1 (6 bases). There are 12 residues in the CDR3. Looked up from germline, CDR1 is LNHDA and CDR2 is SQIVND (reference sequence). The V gene lost 7 bases and the J gene lost 6 bases, with 10 bases spanning the gap. The CDR3, as DNA: TGTGCCAGTAAACAGGGTAGTCAGCCCCAGCATTTT. This translates into CASKQGSQPQHF. Full variable domain (rest looked up from reference TRBV19 and TRBJ1-5): DGGITQSPKYLFRKEGQNVTLSCEQNLNHDAMYWYRQDPGQGLRLIYYSQIVNDFQKGDIAEGYSVSREKKESFPLTVTSAQKNPTAFYLCASKQGSQPQHFGDGTRLSIL.

The genes are TRBV5-4 and TRBJ1-2, with a possible D match to TRBD1 (5 bases). V lost 4 bases to trimming and J lost 8 bases, with 21 bases between them. Germline assignment: CDR1 SGHNT and CDR2 YYREEE (reference sequence). The CDR3 loop spans 15 amino acids. Here the CDR3 DNA reads TGTGCCAGCAGCCCCGCGGGTATCGGGGCTGTGGGCTACACCTTC. Its translation is CASSPAGIGAVGYTF.

The chain links TRBV19 to TRBJ2-1; D might be TRBD1 (6 bases). There are 13 residues in the CDR3. Trimming left V 10 bases short and J 3 bases short, with 13 bases between. Germline V gives CDR1 LNHDA, CDR2 SQIVND (reference sequence). For the CDR3, the DNA is TGTGCCACTACCGACAGGCGCTACAATGAGCAGTTCTTC. Protein: CATTDRRYNEQFF.

The chain carries TRBV27 and TRBJ1-1, with no clear D. CDR3 length: 17 residues. Trimming took off 0 bases at V and 1 base at J, with 15 bases between the two ends. From germline, CDR1 is MNHEY and CDR2 SMNVEV (reference sequence). The CDR3 DNA reads TGTGCCAGCAGTTTATCACCCCCGGGCCACAAGAACACTGAAGCTTTCTTT. It is translated as CASSLSPPGHKNTEAFF.

The chain employs TRBV9 and TRBJ1-4; D gene ambiguous. The V end lost 1 base, the J end lost 8 bases, and 12 bases lay between the germline ends. The germline gives CDR1 SGDLS, CDR2 YYNGEE. The CDR3 is 14 residues long. This CDR3 is CASSVRADREKLFF. Written as DNA, the CDR3 is TGTGCCAGCAGCGTAAGGGCAGATCGGGAAAAACTGTTTTTT.